These T cell receptor beta chains were read from a single sample in a study of technical replicates of blood from a handful of donors. Assay used: immunoSEQ multiplex PCR; TCRdb lists only in-frame clones, some missing. The sample has about 75,000 clones; roughly nine tenths are singletons. Sequencing was done on a sample of PBMCs. The receptors were sampled from a human donor in good health. Some clones in this sample may be carry-over from other donors' samples. CDR3s include the opening cysteine and the closing phenylalanine or tryptophan. The D gene is left open where the match is weak. Clone size appears in some rows only: once, few, many, or a class for an expanded clone.

TGCGCCAGCAGCCAAGATCCGACAGGGCATACAGGAAACATTCAGTACTTC,CASSQDPTGHTGNIQYF,TRBV4-3,TRBJ2-4,TRBD1,-
TGTGCCAGCAGACGGACTAGGGCGGGGGGTGAGCAGTTCTTC,CASRRTRAGGEQFF,TRBV27,TRBJ2-1,TRBD2,-
TGTGCCAGTAGAGACACATTGAACACTGAAGCTTTCTTT,CASRDTLNTEAFF,TRBV19,TRBJ1-1,-,few
TGTGCCAGCAGCCACAGAGTAGACAGGGTCGGCGGCTACACCTTC,CASSHRVDRVGGYTF,TRBV14,TRBJ1-2,TRBD1,-
TGTGCCAGCAGCCGGGACAGGGGGAAAGGTTCACCCCTCCACTTT,CASSRDRGKGSPLHF,TRBV7-2,TRBJ1-6,TRBD1,once
TGCGCCAGCAGCCAGGCCACAGGATTTAACTATGGCTACACCTTC,CASSQATGFNYGYTF,TRBV4-1,TRBJ1-2,-,few
TGTGCCAGTCAGCCACTGACAGATAGCAATCAGCCCCAGCATTTT,CASQPLTDSNQPQHF,TRBV19,TRBJ1-5,-,-
TGTGCCAGTAGTATAGGAGGGGGCGACTTCTACGAGCAGTACTTC,CASSIGGGDFYEQYF,TRBV19,TRBJ2-7,TRBD1,-
TGTGCCAGCGACGTCGGGCAGGGGTCGAATAATTCACCCCTCCACTTT,CASDVGQGSNNSPLHF,TRBV27,TRBJ1-6,-,-
TGTGCCAGCACCATGGCAGGGAACTACAATGAGCAGTTCTTC,CASTMAGNYNEQFF,TRBV6-5,TRBJ2-1,-,-
TGTGCCAGCAGCCTACCCGCAGGGGGTGTCTATGGCTACACCTTC,CASSLPAGGVYGYTF,TRBV5-6,TRBJ1-2,TRBD1,-
TGTGCCAGCAGTCTTTTGGGGGAGGGCGGAGATACGCAGTATTTT,CASSLLGEGGDTQYF,TRBV28,TRBJ2-3,TRBD2,once
TGTGCCGCCTCCCCCCCGGGACAGGGACACGAGCAGTACTTC,CAASPPGQGHEQYF,TRBV19,TRBJ2-7,TRBD1,few
TGTGCCAGCGCTACAGCAGGCCGTAATAATGAAAAACTGTTTTTT,CASATAGRNNEKLFF,TRBV27,TRBJ1-4,-,many
TGTGCCAGCAGCTTGGCCGGGACAGGGGGCGGAAAACTGTTTTTT,CASSLAGTGGGKLFF,TRBV5-4,TRBJ1-4,TRBD1,-
TGTGCCAGCAGCTCCGGGACATCTAATGAAAAACTGTTTTTT,CASSSGTSNEKLFF,TRBV7-9,TRBJ1-4,-,-
TGTGCCAGCAGCTTAGACAGGCTCCGAAACACCATATATTTT,CASSLDRLRNTIYF,TRBV11-2,TRBJ1-3,-,-
TGTGCCTGGGAACGCGGCGTCGGGTCCCCTGAAGCTTTCTTT,CAWERGVGSPEAFF,TRBV30,TRBJ1-1,-,-
TGCAGCGTTGAACGGGACAGGGTGTACTTC,CSVERDRVYF,TRBV29-1,TRBJ2-4,TRBD1,once
TGTGCCAGCAGCTCCGGGACTTGGGGCTATGGCTACACCTTC,CASSSGTWGYGYTF,TRBV7-9,TRBJ1-2,-,-
TGTGCCAGCAGAGGACAGGGTGGTAGATCTGGGGAGCTGTTTTTT,CASRGQGGRSGELFF,TRBV25-1,TRBJ2-2,TRBD1,-
TGTGCCAGCAAGAAGGGAGGCATGAACACTGAAGCTTTCTTT,CASKKGGMNTEAFF,TRBV25-1,TRBJ1-1,-,-
TGTGCCAGCATCCTGGGACAGGGGAACGAGCAGTACTTC,CASILGQGNEQYF,TRBV7-9,TRBJ2-7,TRBD1,-
TGTGCCAGCATCCCAGGTGGGACAGGGTACGACGAGCAGTACTTC,CASIPGGTGYDEQYF,TRBV7-9,TRBJ2-7,TRBD1,once
TGCGCCAGCAGCCAAGAACCTAGCGGGGGGAGCTGGGATACGCAGTATTTT,CASSQEPSGGSWDTQYF,TRBV4-3,TRBJ2-3,TRBD2,-
TGTGCCAGCAGTCCTGGGGGGGCCACCTACAATGAGCAGTTCTTC,CASSPGGATYNEQFF,TRBV5-6,TRBJ2-1,-,-
TGTGCCTGGAGTGGGGTAGCACTCGCAGAAGCTTTCTTT,CAWSGVALAEAFF,TRBV30,TRBJ1-1,-,few
TGTGCCAGTAGTATGGGCAGGGGGATATATGTGAACACTGAAGCTTTCTTT,CASSMGRGIYVNTEAFF,TRBV19,TRBJ1-1,TRBD1,-
TGTGCCAGCAGCTTAGGACTAGTCCCGGGACAAGGAGATGATACGCAGTATTTT,CASSLGLVPGQGDDTQYF,TRBV13,TRBJ2-3,-,-
TGTGCCAGCAGCTTAGGCAGGGGCCTATCCTACGAGCAGTACTTC,CASSLGRGLSYEQYF,TRBV7-9,TRBJ2-7,-,-
TGTGCCAGCAGCACCCACCGGGACTCACTCTACGAGCAGTACTTC,CASSTHRDSLYEQYF,TRBV13,TRBJ2-7,-,-
TGTGCCAGCAGTGCGACAGGTGAGGGGAATCCCGCGTACGAGCAGTACTTC,CASSATGEGNPAYEQYF,TRBV6-1,TRBJ2-7,-,-
TGTGCCAGCAGCTTGGTTAGTGAGCAGTACTTC,CASSLVSEQYF,TRBV7-9,TRBJ2-7,-,-
TGTGCCAGCAGCTCATACAGGGTCCAATCCGAGCAGTACTTC,CASSSYRVQSEQYF,TRBV7-2,TRBJ2-7,-,-
TGTGCCAGCAGCCGACTAGCGGGAGAGGGTAGCGATGAGCAGTTCTTC,CASSRLAGEGSDEQFF,TRBV7-9,TRBJ2-1,TRBD2,-
TGTGCCATATCGACAGGGGGGGTCTACAATGAGCAGTTCTTC,CAISTGGVYNEQFF,TRBV10-3,TRBJ2-1,TRBD1,-
TGTGCCAGCTCACTACAGGGATGGAACACCATATATTTT,CASSLQGWNTIYF,TRBV18,TRBJ1-3,-,-
TGCGCCAGCAATATGGCGGTAGCGGGGGACCATAAGACCCAGTACTTC,CASNMAVAGDHKTQYF,TRBV5-1,TRBJ2-5,TRBD2,-
TGCGCCAGCAAGATCGGGACAGACTCCTACAATGAGCAGTTCTTC,CASKIGTDSYNEQFF,TRBV5-1,TRBJ2-1,TRBD1,-
TGTGCCAGCAGTTACTCAATTCTGACAGATAACTATGGCTACACCTTC,CASSYSILTDNYGYTF,TRBV6-5,TRBJ1-2,-,-
TGTGCCAGCAGCGAAGAAAAGTGGGCCGGCACTGAAGCTTTCTTT,CASSEEKWAGTEAFF,TRBV4-2,TRBJ1-1,-,-
TGTGCCAGCAGCTCCCACTACGAGCAGTACTTC,CASSSHYEQYF,TRBV5-4,TRBJ2-7,-,-
TGTGCCAGCAGTTACGACAGTCCAAATTCACCCCTCCACTTT,CASSYDSPNSPLHF,TRBV6-5,TRBJ1-6,-,-
TGTGCCAGCAGCCAAGCGGCGGCTAGCGGAGAAGAGACCCAGTACTTC,CASSQAAASGEETQYF,TRBV4-2,TRBJ2-5,TRBD2,few
TGTGCCAGCAGTGCGGGACAGACGAATCAGCCCCAGCATTTT,CASSAGQTNQPQHF,TRBV6-1,TRBJ1-5,TRBD1,-
TGCGCCAGCAGCCAAGTTAATCTGGGGCTAGCGGGGGGGGAGACCCAGTACTTC,CASSQVNLGLAGGETQYF,TRBV4-1,TRBJ2-5,TRBD2,-
TGTGCCAGCAGTTTAGCGGGAGGCCCCCTTTACAATGAGCAGTTCTTC,CASSLAGGPLYNEQFF,TRBV27,TRBJ2-1,TRBD2,once
TGTGCCAGCAGTGACCAGGGACTTGAGTGTTTATTCTTC,CASSDQGLECLFF,TRBV6-4,TRBJ2-1,-,-